Included here is one TCR beta chain sequence, with context. These data belong to a study of blood T cell repertoires in COVID-19. Profiled with immunoSEQ multiplex PCR; TCRdb holds only in-frame clones, not every one. The table lists about 260,000 clones, 88% of them singletons. V lost 4 bases and J lost 0; bases outside the gene matches: 6. The CDR3 spans 16 residues. CDR1 is SGHNT, CDR2 YYREEE, per germline (reference sequence). Sequenced material: PBMCs or T cells enriched from blood (not recorded which). The genes are TRBV5-4 and TRBJ2-7; TRBD2 matches at 11 bases. This TCR came from a woman aged 50 to 60 who had recovered from COVID-19. The CDR3 region is CASSPDTSGSSYEQYF. CDR3 nucleotide sequence: TGTGCCAGCAGCCCGGACACTAGCGGGAGCTCCTACGAGCAGTACTTC. The full variable domain, rest sourced from reference TRBV5-4 and TRBJ2-7, is ETGVTQSPTHLIKTRGQQVTLRCSSQSGHNTVSWYQQALGQGPQFIFQYYREEENGRGNFPPRFSGLQFPNYSSELNVNALELDDSALYLCASSPDTSGSSYEQYFGPGTRLTVT.